Following are 11 T cell receptor beta chains from one sample sequenced in a study of T cell responses to AZD1222 COVID-19 vaccine (dated by TCRdb to the early 2020s). This sample's time point label indicates: baseline before first vaccination. Receptors were amplified or captured by the immunoSEQ multiplex PCR assay. TCRdb's version of the immuneACCESS table is confined to in-frame rearrangements and falls short of the full clone set. An unresolved V gene accounts for under half of the shortfall where checked; the remainder is of unknown origin. This sample gives around 95,000 clones in total; around nine tenths of them show up just once. 1.5% to 2% of the sample comes from the top ten. The input for sequencing was peripheral blood, taken on day 0 of AZD1222 vaccination. These receptors originate from an adult in good health.

V and J are TRBV7-9 and TRBJ1-4, with 11 bases aligning to TRBD1. The CDR3 is 14 amino acids. Germline V gives CDR1 SEHNR, CDR2 FQNEAQ (reference sequence). The J segment lost 7 bases and the V segment lost 5 bases, leaving 3 bases of the junction unmatched. The CDR3 DNA is TGTGCCAGCAGCCTGGGACAGGGGGGTGAAAAACTGTTTTTT. This sequence encodes CASSLGQGGEKLFF.

This chain links TRBV6-5 with TRBJ2-7; the match to TRBD2 covers 16 bases. The CDR3 extends over 15 amino acids. J gave up 7 bases and V 6 bases, and 6 bases lay outside the gene matches. Germline V gene lookup returns CDR1 MNHEY and CDR2 SVGAGI. This CDR3 is CASRPGLAGGREQYF. CDR3 coding DNA: TGTGCCAGCAGACCGGGACTAGCGGGAGGGCGAGAGCAGTACTTC.

The chain is built from TRBV27 and TRBJ1-6; D is unclear. This CDR3 comprises 13 residues. Germline-derived CDR1 and CDR2 are MNHEY and SMNVEV (reference sequence). V lost 3 bases to trimming and J lost 10 bases, with 10 bases between them. CDR3 nucleotide sequence: TGTGCCAGCAGTTTGGTTAGTCAGTCACCCCTCCACTTT. It yields the protein CASSLVSQSPLHF.

The chain is built from TRBV28 and TRBJ1-5; D remains unclear. This CDR3 is built from 13 residues. The V end lost 6 bases, the J end lost 3 bases, and 9 bases lay between the germline ends. CDR1 MDHEN and CDR2 SYDVKM come from the germline V gene. The CDR3 loop reads CASSPLNNQPQHF. Written as DNA, the CDR3 is TGTGCCAGCAGCCCACTTAACAATCAGCCCCAGCATTTT.

This chain connects TRBV2 to TRBJ2-5; TRBD2 might be the D (5 bases). The V gene's germline CDR1 is SNHLY and CDR2 FYNNEI. Trimming cost V 8 bases and J 5 bases, with 18 bases left between them. CDR3 length: 14 amino acids. CDR3 residues: CASSHGVLMETQYF. The CDR3, as DNA: TGTGCCAGCTCTCACGGGGTACTGATGGAGACCCAGTACTTC.

This rearrangement joins TRBV2 to TRBJ2-1, with 13 bases lining up with TRBD2. The trim removed 8 bases at V and 0 bases at J, leaving 13 bases unmatched. Per the germline V gene, CDR1 is SNHLY and CDR2 is FYNNEI. The CDR3 has 19 amino acids. The CDR3 is CASATTSGRFGSSYNEQFF. The CDR3 DNA reads as TGTGCCAGCGCTACGACTAGCGGGAGGTTCGGTAGCTCCTACAATGAGCAGTTCTTC.

In the case of this clone: A much bigger clone sits one base away, suggesting this may be a read error. The V gene is TRBV20-1, the J gene TRBJ1-2; D remains unclear. With 2 bases removed from V and 3 bases from J, the gap between germline ends came to 4 bases. This CDR3 is 11 amino acids long. Germline V gene sequence: CDR1 DFQATT, CDR2 SNEGSKA (reference sequence). CDR3 in amino acids: CSARLDYGYTF. The DNA of the CDR3 is TGCAGTGCTAGACTGGACTATGGCTACACCTTC.

Here the CDR3 DNA reads TGTGCCAGCAGCCAAGGGGGACAGGGCCTGTATCAGCCCCAGCATTTT. This gives the protein CASSQGGQGLYQPQHF. V is TRBV28 and J is TRBJ1-5; TRBD1 matches at 9 bases. This CDR3 spans 16 amino acids. The V segment lost 6 bases and the J segment 5 bases; nucleotides outside the gene matches: 11. The germline gives CDR1 MDHEN, CDR2 SYDVKM.

The chain joins TRBV27 to TRBJ2-1; D may be TRBD2 (6 bases). This CDR3 comprises 16 residues. The ends were cut back, 2 bases at V and 0 bases at J, with 11 bases in the middle. CDR1 is MNHEY, CDR2 SMNVEV, per germline (reference sequence). Written as DNA, the CDR3 is TGTGCCAGCAGTTTAACGGGAGTAAGCTCCTACAATGAGCAGTTCTTC. Translation gives CASSLTGVSSYNEQFF.

This clone was seen just once. The V call is TRBV30, the J call TRBJ2-5, with D unresolved. Germline V gene data show CDR1 as GTSNPN and CDR2 as SVGIG (reference sequence). This CDR3 comprises 15 residues. Between the trimmed V and J ends, which lost 5 bases and 0 bases, there was a span of 16 bases. The DNA for the CDR3 is TGTGCCTGGTTGAATATTGGCTCGTACCAAGAGACCCAGTACTTC. As protein: CAWLNIGSYQETQYF.

The chain has TRBV30 and TRBJ2-5; TRBD2 matches at 7 bases. CDR1 is GTSNPN, CDR2 SVGIG, per germline (reference sequence). V gave up 3 bases and J gave up 1 base; unmatched junction bases: 11. CDR3 size: 16 residues. The CDR3 DNA is TGTGCCTGGAGCCCCGCGGGGCTAGCGGTCCAAGAGACCCAGTACTTC. Residues: CAWSPAGLAVQETQYF. Together with reference TRBV30 and TRBJ2-5, the CDR3 gives the full variable domain: SQTIHQWPATLVQPVGSPLSLECTVEGTSNPNLYWYRQAAGRGLQLLFYSVGIGQISSEVPQNLSASRPQDRQFILSSKKLLLSDSGFYLCAWSPAGLAVQETQYFGPGTRLLVL.